A selection of T cell receptor beta chains follows, all from one sample in a study of technical replicates of blood from a handful of donors. This table comes from immunoSEQ multiplex PCR, and its TCRdb copy is limited to in-frame clones, with some not included. The table shows roughly 93,000 clones, with approximately 95% occurring only once. The specimen was T cells isolated from PBMCs. These receptors were collected from a human donor in good health. Both conserved end residues are part of each CDR3. The D gene is left open where the match is weak. Only some rows state a clone size, as once, few, many or a class for expanded clones.

D gene	V gene	clone size	J gene	CDR3 protein	CDR3 DNA
.	TRBV2	.	TRBJ2-1	CASTSGRNNEQFF	TGTGCCAGCACTAGTGGGAGGAACAATGAGCAGTTCTTC
.	TRBV11-2	.	TRBJ1-1	CASSLDPYEGDPIPNTEAFF	TGTGCCAGCAGCTTAGATCCGTACGAGGGGGACCCGATACCAAACACTGAAGCTTTCTTT
.	TRBV5-1	.	TRBJ2-2	CASSLIPLVSGGELFF	TGCGCCAGCAGCTTGATCCCGCTCGTCTCGGGAGGGGAGCTGTTTTTT
.	TRBV6-5	.	TRBJ1-2	CASSYSKGDVGYGYTF	TGTGCCAGCAGTTACTCGAAGGGGGACGTCGGCTATGGCTACACCTTC
.	TRBV5-5	.	TRBJ2-7	CASSLQGPYEQYF	TGTGCCAGCAGCTTACAGGGACCCTACGAGCAGTACTTC
TRBD2	TRBV5-5	.	TRBJ2-2	CASSLRGGGGELFF	TGTGCCAGCAGCTTGCGGGGGGGAGGCGGGGAGCTGTTTTTT
TRBD1	TRBV12-5	.	TRBJ2-7	CASGPGTGPYEQYF	TGTGCTAGTGGACCCGGGACAGGGCCCTACGAGCAGTACTTC
TRBD2	TRBV10-1	.	TRBJ2-2	CASSEAGVNTGELFF	TGCGCCAGCAGTGAAGCGGGAGTTAACACCGGGGAGCTGTTTTTT
TRBD2	TRBV9	.	TRBJ2-5	CASSVGTSGRRETQYF	TGTGCCAGCAGCGTAGGGACTAGCGGGAGGAGGGAGACCCAGTACTTC
.	TRBV2	few	TRBJ1-6	CASSNMQGPTSPLHF	TGTGCCAGCAGCAATATGCAGGGGCCGACTTCACCCCTCCACTTT
TRBD1	TRBV5-1	.	TRBJ1-1	CASSFGRDRALETEAFF	TGCGCCAGCAGCTTCGGTAGGGACAGGGCTCTGGAAACTGAAGCTTTCTTT
.	TRBV4-2	.	TRBJ1-1	CASSQATRNTEAFF	TGTGCCAGCAGCCAAGCAACCAGGAACACTGAAGCTTTCTTT
.	TRBV10-1	once	TRBJ2-2	CASSEGAGELFF	TGCGCCAGCAGTGAGGGAGCCGGGGAGCTGTTTTTT
TRBD1	TRBV6-6	.	TRBJ1-2	CASSPGGYGYTF	TGTGCCAGCAGTCCAGGGGGCTACGGCTACACCTTC
TRBD2	TRBV10-1	.	TRBJ2-1	CASSDASGGYNEQFF	TGCGCCAGCAGTGATGCCAGCGGGGGGTACAATGAGCAGTTCTTC
.	TRBV7-3	.	TRBJ1-2	CASSPTGVNNYGYTF	TGTGCCAGCAGCCCGACCGGAGTGAATAACTATGGCTACACCTTC
.	TRBV6-1	.	TRBJ1-2	CASTRALGYTF	TGTGCCAGCACCAGGGCCCTAGGCTACACCTTC
.	TRBV6-1	.	TRBJ1-5	CASPPPGQDQPQHF	TGTGCCAGCCCTCCCCCAGGGCAGGATCAGCCCCAGCATTTT
TRBD1	TRBV27	.	TRBJ2-7	CASSWGQHYEQYF	TGTGCCAGCAGTTGGGGACAGCACTACGAGCAGTACTTC
TRBD2	TRBV10-1	.	TRBJ2-7	CASSELAGSSYEQYF	TGCGCCAGCAGTGAACTAGCGGGGAGCTCCTACGAGCAGTACTTC
.	TRBV6-6	.	TRBJ1-2	CATETSNYGYTF	TGTGCCACCGAGACTTCTAACTATGGCTACACCTTC
.	TRBV28	.	TRBJ2-7	CASSLLYEQYF	TGTGCCAGCAGTTTACTATACGAGCAGTACTTC
TRBD1	TRBV25-1	.	TRBJ2-7	CASSGPLGTGGAYEQYF	TGTGCCAGCAGTGGACCCCTAGGGACAGGGGGCGCGTACGAGCAGTACTTC
TRBD2	TRBV11-2	.	TRBJ2-7	CASSARLAGRDEQYF	TGTGCCAGCAGCGCCCGACTAGCGGGAAGGGACGAGCAGTACTTC
.	TRBV11-3	.	TRBJ2-1	CASSLTGTSRAEQFF	TGTGCCAGCAGCTTAACCGGGACATCAAGAGCTGAGCAGTTCTTC
TRBD2	TRBV5-6	.	TRBJ2-2	CASSPTRGGDTGELFF	TGTGCCAGCAGCCCCACCCGTGGGGGGGACACCGGGGAGCTGTTTTTT
TRBD2	TRBV5-1	.	TRBJ2-5	CASSQSNLAGGSETQYF	TGCGCCAGCAGCCAGTCGAACCTAGCGGGAGGGTCAGAGACCCAGTACTTC
TRBD2	TRBV15	.	TRBJ2-1	CATSRLIAGEGYNEQFF	TGTGCCACCAGCAGGTTAATAGCGGGAGAGGGGTACAATGAGCAGTTCTTC
.	TRBV23-1	.	TRBJ1-2	CASSQIHSGRLYGYTF	TGCGCCAGCAGTCAAATTCATAGTGGCAGGCTATATGGCTACACCTTC
TRBD2	TRBV29-1	.	TRBJ2-7	CSVEGGTSGTSSYEQYF	TGCAGCGTTGAAGGAGGGACTAGCGGGACGAGCTCCTACGAGCAGTACTTC
TRBD2	TRBV19	.	TRBJ2-7	CASSRGTSGSFGFYEQYF	TGTGCCAGTAGCCGGGGGACTAGCGGGAGTTTTGGTTTCTACGAGCAGTACTTC
.	TRBV5-4	once	TRBJ1-4	CASSLAGEEKLFF	TGTGCCAGCAGCTTGGCCGGGGAGGAAAAACTGTTTTTT
.	TRBV6-6	.	TRBJ1-5	CASSYQEAQHF	TGTGCCAGCAGTTACCAGGAGGCCCAGCATTTT
.	TRBV6-1	.	TRBJ2-7	CASSERDGGFYEQYF	TGTGCCAGCAGTGAAAGGGATGGGGGCTTCTACGAGCAGTACTTC
.	TRBV11-2	.	TRBJ1-3	CASSFQGFGNTIYF	TGTGCCAGCAGCTTCCAGGGTTTTGGAAACACCATATATTTT
TRBD1	TRBV19	.	TRBJ1-5	CASTPAGGSSNQPQHF	TGTGCCAGTACCCCCGCAGGGGGCTCTAGCAATCAGCCCCAGCATTTT
TRBD1	TRBV5-4	.	TRBJ2-5	CASSLSNDRAQYF	TGTGCCAGCAGCTTGTCTAACGACAGGGCCCAGTACTTC